These 8 T cell receptor beta chains came from one sample sequenced in a study of CD8 T cells in Susac syndrome. Random hexamers primed reverse transcription of about 0.45 to 1 ug RNA. TCRdb re-called the immunoSEQ multiplex PCR reads with MiXCR, one entry per CDR3 protein. In the table there are about 300,000 distinct CDR3 sequences, roughly 90% of which are singletons. The sequenced sample was CD8+ T cells from PBMCs. The receptor source for this set is a human donor with multiple sclerosis.

A few counts support this clonotype. V usage is TRBV7-6 and J usage is TRBJ2-1, with 9 bases that match TRBD2. The V segment lost 1 base and the J segment 4 bases; nucleotides outside the gene matches: 5. Per germline, CDR1 SGHVS and CDR2 FNYEAQ. This CDR3 comprises 16 residues. The DNA of the CDR3 is TGTGCCAGCAGCTTAGAGGGGACTAGCAGATACAATGAGCAGTTCTTC. This gives the protein CASSLEGTSRYNEQFF.

This chain joins TRBV7-2 and TRBJ2-3; 9 bases line up with TRBD2. The CDR3 loop spans 16 amino acids. CDR1 is SGHTA, CDR2 FQGNSA, per germline. V was clipped by 5 bases and J by 6 bases; unmatched bases: 12. The CDR3 protein is CASSIYGGGARDTQYF. CDR3 sequence (DNA): TGTGCCAGCAGCATCTATGGCGGGGGGGCCCGCGATACGCAGTATTTT.

The CDR3 sequence is CASSYSDRMTSEQYF. The CDR3 bases are TGTGCCAGCAGTTACTCCGACAGGATGACCTCCGAGCAGTACTTC. This chain connects TRBV6-2 or TRBV6-3 to TRBJ2-7, with D maybe TRBD1 (6 bases). Germline values: CDR1 MNHEY, CDR2 SVGEGT. V lost 0 bases and J 6 bases, leaving 15 bases between the germline ends. This CDR3 contains 15 residues.

With regard to this clonotype: Relative to the germline gene, one junction end is altered; a read error may explain this. The rearrangement links TRBV27 to TRBJ2-1; 9 bases are shared with TRBD2. This CDR3 region has 16 residues. From germline, CDR1 is MNHEY and CDR2 SMNVEV (reference sequence). The DNA for the CDR3 is TGTGCCAGCAGTTTAGGGGTAGCGGGAGCATACAATGAGCGGTTCTTC. Amino acids: CASSLGVAGAYNERFF.

The gene calls are TRBV7-9 and TRBJ2-1; 7 nucleotides align to TRBD2. The V gene's germline CDR1 is SEHNR and CDR2 FQNEAQ (reference sequence). After removal of 8 bases from V and 7 bases from J, the junction contained 11 bases not matched to a gene. There are 14 residues in the CDR3. The CDR3 protein is CASVGGRGENEQFF. The CDR3, as DNA: TGTGCCAGCGTTGGGGGGAGGGGTGAGAATGAGCAGTTCTTC.

The chain has TRBV13 and TRBJ2-3; 9 nucleotides line up with TRBD2. V lost 1 base, J lost 0 bases, and 8 bases stayed unmatched. The CDR3 covers 18 residues. The V gene's germline CDR1 is PRHDT and CDR2 FYEKMQ (reference sequence). The CDR3, as DNA: TGTGCCAGCAGCTTAGCCTTAGCGGGGGTCGGGAGCACAGATACGCAGTATTTT. Encoded protein: CASSLALAGVGSTDTQYF.

This clonotype has just one count. This sequence joins TRBV28 and TRBJ2-3, with D possibly matching TRBD1 (5 bases). Trimming stripped 5 bases from V and 4 bases from J, with 16 bases between. CDR3 length: 15 residues. Per germline, CDR1 MDHEN and CDR2 SYDVKM. The CDR3 reads CASSPKQVRSDTQYF. DNA of the CDR3: TGTGCCAGCAGTCCGAAACAGGTCCGGTCAGATACGCAGTATTTT.

This chain links TRBV20-1 with TRBJ2-1; 9 nucleotides align to TRBD1. Germline V gene lookup returns CDR1 DFQATT and CDR2 SNEGSKA (reference sequence). V was clipped by 5 bases and J by 8 bases; unmatched bases: 13. This CDR3 is built from 15 residues. The CDR3 DNA sequence: TGCAGTGCTTTTAACACAGGGGGCGTAATGGATGAGCAGTTCTTC. Its protein is CSAFNTGGVMDEQFF.